This is a list of T cell receptor beta chains from one sample in a study of T-cell reconstitution after alpha-beta-depleted transplantation in children. Via MiXCR, TCRdb re-called the PCR reads, giving one row per CDR3 protein. Among approximately 430,000 distinct CDR3 sequences listed, roughly 15% were seen once. This specimen was PBMCs, mostly from graft donor cells, taken 360 days after TCRalphabeta/CD19-depleted stem cell transplant. Receptors originate from a boy in the first two years of life who had a stem cell transplant for Wiskott-Aldrich syndrome, so the T cells may come from the graft donor. Both conserved end residues are part of each CDR3. Each record gives: D gene, clone size, J gene, V gene, CDR3 protein, CDR3 DNA. The D gene is left open where the match is weak. Only some rows state a clone size, as once, few, many or a class for expanded clones.

TRBD2 | . | TRBJ2-5 | TRBV4-3 | CASSQEWGGETQYF | TGCGCCAGCAGCCAAGAATGGGGGGGGGAGACCCAGTACTTC
. | . | TRBJ2-5 | TRBV7-7 | CASSSSMVRGTQYF | TGTGCCAGCAGCTCCAGCATGGTTCGCGGGACCCAGTACTTC
. | . | TRBJ2-1 | TRBV5-5 | CASSLAQLTFYNEQFF | TGTGCCAGCAGCTTGGCCCAGCTTACTTTTTACAATGAGCAGTTCTTC
TRBD1 | few | TRBJ2-1 | TRBV4-2 | CASSQDRGTALATNEQFF | TGTGCCAGCAGCCAAGATAGAGGGACAGCCCTGGCCACCAATGAGCAGTTCTTC
. | few | TRBJ2-1 | TRBV4-1 | CASSHSSYPDEQFF | TGCGCCAGCAGCCACAGTTCCTACCCCGATGAGCAGTTCTTC
TRBD2 | . | TRBJ2-1 | TRBV20-1 | CSARDLRGRNEQFF | TGCAGTGCTAGAGATCTGCGGGGGAGGAATGAGCAGTTCTTC
TRBD1 | . | TRBJ2-1 | TRBV20-1 | CSARDPQGLSYNEQFF | TGCAGTGCTAGAGACCCACAGGGGTTATCCTACAATGAGCAGTTCTTC
. | few | TRBJ2-1 | TRBV6-1 | CASKYFAGIMDEQFF | TGTGCCAGCAAATATTTTGCGGGAATTATGGATGAGCAGTTCTTC
. | . | TRBJ2-1 | TRBV20-1 | CSAKRGEQFF | TGCAGTGCTAAGAGGGGGGAGCAGTTCTTC
. | few | TRBJ2-6 | TRBV12-3/TRBV12-4 | CASSGRTGNSGANVLTF | TGTGCCAGCAGTGGCCGAACCGGGAATTCTGGGGCCAACGTCCTGACTTTC
. | few | TRBJ1-2 | TRBV5-1 | CASSLVGKTNYGYTF | TGCGCCAGCAGCTTGGTCGGGAAAACTAACTATGGCTACACCTTC
. | many | TRBJ1-1 | TRBV10-1 | CASSDHHRGNTEAFF | TGCGCCAGCAGTGACCACCATAGGGGGAACACTGAAGCTTTCTTT
TRBD2 | many | TRBJ2-1 | TRBV29-1 | CSVERGTSGGNEQFF | TGCAGCGTTGAAAGAGGGACTAGCGGGGGTAATGAGCAGTTCTTC
TRBD1 | . | TRBJ2-1 | TRBV12-3/TRBV12-4 | CASTQGVEQFF | TGTGCCAGCACCCAGGGGGTAGAGCAGTTCTTC
TRBD2 | . | TRBJ2-7 | TRBV20-1 | CSARDPLAGLYEQYF | TGCAGTGCTAGAGATCCACTAGCGGGCCTCTACGAGCAGTACTTC
. | few | TRBJ2-5 | TRBV12-3/TRBV12-4 | CASSPPGGRETQYF | TGTGCCAGCAGTCCACCTGGGGGGAGGGAGACCCAGTACTTC
. | . | TRBJ1-1 | TRBV3-1 | CASSQDPRRYTEAFF | TGTGCCAGCAGCCAAGATCCTCGGAGGTACACTGAAGCTTTCTTT
. | . | TRBJ2-2 | TRBV5-1 | CASSLVAWNTGELFF | TGCGCCAGCAGCTTGGTTGCGTGGAACACCGGGGAGCTGTTTTTT
. | few | TRBJ2-4 | TRBV12-3/TRBV12-4 | CASSVRRENIQYF | TGTGCCAGCAGTGTGCGGAGGGAAAACATTCAGTACTTC
TRBD2 | . | TRBJ2-4 | TRBV10-3 | CAISAGGAKNIQYF | TGTGCCATCAGTGCGGGAGGAGCCAAAAACATTCAGTACTTC
. | many | TRBJ2-7 | TRBV3-1 | CASSQEANSYEQYF | TGTGCCAGCAGCCAAGAGGCGAACTCCTACGAGCAGTACTTC
TRBD1 | . | TRBJ2-3 | TRBV29-1 | CSAVDRVDYTQYF | TGCAGCGCGGTGGACAGGGTGGATTATACGCAGTATTTT
. | . | TRBJ2-1 | TRBV4-3 | CASSHGLGPFNEQFF | TGCGCCAGCAGCCATGGATTAGGGCCCTTTAATGAGCAGTTCTTC
. | . | TRBJ2-3 | TRBV7-9 | CASSFQGQFTDTQYF | TGTGCCAGCAGTTTCCAAGGACAGTTCACAGATACGCAGTATTTT
. | few | TRBJ2-1 | TRBV25-1 | CASKTPSVIGNEQFF | TGTGCCAGCAAAACCCCCTCCGTTATTGGTAATGAGCAGTTCTTC
TRBD1 | . | TRBJ1-5 | TRBV20-1 | CSASDRGNQPQHF | TGCAGTGCTTCGGACAGGGGTAATCAGCCCCAGCATTTT
. | few | TRBJ2-3 | TRBV5-1 | CASSSTVVVTDTQYF | TGCGCCAGCAGCTCGACAGTGGTTGTCACAGATACGCAGTATTTT
TRBD1 | few | TRBJ2-7 | TRBV4-2 | CASSQDNRRDRQQYF | TGTGCCAGCAGCCAAGATAATCGCCGGGACAGGCAGCAGTACTTC
. | many | TRBJ2-5 | TRBV10-3 | CAISGAHGETQYF | TGTGCCATCAGTGGAGCTCACGGGGAGACCCAGTACTTC
. | . | TRBJ2-4 | TRBV19 | CASSKKNIQYF | TGTGCCAGTAGTAAAAAAAACATTCAGTACTTC
. | few | TRBJ2-5 | TRBV3-1 | CASSPRAGQETQYF | TGTGCCAGCAGCCCGCGGGCGGGACAAGAGACCCAGTACTTC
. | . | TRBJ2-1 | TRBV29-1 | CSVVREYEQFF | TGCAGCGTTGTCCGGGAGTATGAGCAGTTCTTC
. | . | TRBJ2-1 | TRBV6-2/TRBV6-3 | CASTNIYNEQFF | TGTGCCAGCACCAACATTTACAATGAGCAGTTCTTC
. | few | TRBJ2-3 | TRBV14 | CASSQDGGDTQYF | TGTGCCAGCAGCCAAGATGGGGGAGATACGCAGTATTTT
TRBD2 | few | TRBJ2-1 | TRBV10-2 | CASRGLAAPYNEQFF | TGCGCCAGCAGGGGACTAGCGGCCCCCTACAATGAGCAGTTCTTC
. | few | TRBJ1-4 | TRBV20-1 | CSARNLNEKLFF | TGCAGTGCTAGGAACCTAAATGAAAAACTGTTTTTT
TRBD2 | . | TRBJ2-3 | TRBV2 | CASSLKGHRLAGEPDTQYF | TGTGCCAGCAGTTTAAAGGGCCACCGACTAGCGGGGGAACCAGATACGCAGTATTTT
TRBD1 | . | TRBJ1-1 | TRBV12-3/TRBV12-4 | CASSFKGQLTNTEAFF | TGTGCCAGCAGTTTTAAGGGACAGCTGACTAACACTGAAGCTTTCTTT
. | few | TRBJ2-1 | TRBV7-2 | CASSLVQTNEQFF | TGTGCCAGCAGCTTAGTACAGACCAATGAGCAGTTCTTC
. | . | TRBJ1-6 | TRBV5-4 | CASSLVGNSPLHF | TGTGCCAGCAGCTTAGTTGGAAATTCACCCCTCCACTTT
. | many | TRBJ2-7 | TRBV12-3/TRBV12-4 | CASSPWGGRSYEQYF | TGTGCCAGCAGTCCCTGGGGCGGAAGATCCTACGAGCAGTACTTC